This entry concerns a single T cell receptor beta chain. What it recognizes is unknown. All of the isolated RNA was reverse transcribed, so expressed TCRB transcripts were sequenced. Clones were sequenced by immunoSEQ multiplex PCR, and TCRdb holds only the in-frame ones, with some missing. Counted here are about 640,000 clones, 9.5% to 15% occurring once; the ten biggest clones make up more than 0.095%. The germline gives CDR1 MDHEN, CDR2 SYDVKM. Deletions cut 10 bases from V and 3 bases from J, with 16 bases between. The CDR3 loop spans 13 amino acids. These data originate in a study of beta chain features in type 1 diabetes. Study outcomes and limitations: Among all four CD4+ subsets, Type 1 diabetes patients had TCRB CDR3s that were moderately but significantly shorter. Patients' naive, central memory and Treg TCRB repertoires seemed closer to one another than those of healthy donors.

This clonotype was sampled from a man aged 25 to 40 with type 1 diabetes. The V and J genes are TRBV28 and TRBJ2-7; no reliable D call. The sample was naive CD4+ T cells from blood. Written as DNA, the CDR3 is TGTGCCACTCACCGGGCGGTCGGCTACGAGCAGTACTTC. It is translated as CATHRAVGYEQYF.